This T cell receptor beta chain originates from a study of T cells after yellow fever vaccination (dated by TCRdb to the late 2010s). At the level of the whole study: The SMART-Seq v4 Ultra Low Input RNA kit was used to prepare libraries from fractions with low cell numbers. To follow T-cell clones before and after both primary and booster YFV17D yellow fever vaccination, bulk TCR alpha and beta repertoires underwent longitudinal sequencing. Two healthy male donors made up the cohort, one aged 18 to 29 years and the other aged 30 to 39 years. Blood samples were taken at several timepoints before and after primary and secondary immunization, and bulk PBMC replicates and cell subsets were isolated. The full study reports these points: The study included only a couple of donors, which limits how far the findings can be generalized. A small fraction of clonotypes appeared in both the CD4 and CD8 compartments, likely as a result of convergent recombination. After the booster, most of the clones that had expanded following primary vaccination were detected again (around 97% of CD4 and roughly nine tenths of CD8), which suggests that memory was broadly maintained. The secondary T-cell response was weaker than the primary response but faster, peaking on day 5 instead of day 15. Computational filtering was required because FACS-sorted repertoires could contain abundant contaminating clonotypes from the bulk population.

This clonotype came up a few times. Its target antigen remains unknown. It has no much larger one-base neighbor in the sample; base qualities were not kept. The meaning of the sample's treatment or condition label: live attenuated yellow fever vaccine strain. At every blood-draw timepoint, two biological replicates of bulk PBMCs were collected. PBMCs were isolated from peripheral blood using a standard Ficoll-Paque protocol. TriZol was used to extract RNA from bulk PBMCs, CD4 and CD8 fractions, and dextramer-positive and dextramer-negative fractions. TCR cDNA was synthesized by 5'RACE template switching, through which a universal primer site and unique molecular identifiers were introduced. cDNA synthesis was primed from both the TCR alpha and TCR beta constant segments. Libraries were amplified in two PCR steps, with sample barcodes and sequencing adapters added in the second step. Libraries were sequenced on Illumina HiSeq 2500 (2x100 bp) or NovaSeq (2x150 bp). Under the source paper's analysis protocol: Demultiplexing of reads and collapsing into UMI consensus sequences were performed with MIGEC, and V(D)J alignment was carried out with MiXCR. Vaccine-responding clonotypes were defined with edgeR using replicate PBMC samples, requiring FDR below 0.01 and a log2 fold change above 5 up to day 15. Bulk clonotypes were assigned CD4 or CD8 identity according to which sequenced CD4 or CD8 repertoire held them at higher abundance. TCRdb reworked the public reads: Q25 trimming with fastp, MiXCR clone assembly, productive beta chains retained. Rows with one shared CDR3 protein collapse into an entry with the most common genes and DNA. TCRdb's processing, not the authors' own work, is the source of the V and J calls. For this sample there are approximately 610,000 distinct CDR3 sequences; around 16% appear just once. The ten biggest clones cover roughly 17% of the sample.

CDR3 length: 16 amino acids, cysteine to phenylalanine. CDR3 DNA is the only sequence kept; it has 48 bases, read in frame from the first base. According to the germline V gene, CDR1 reads LGHNA and CDR2 reads YSLEER. The junction carries 12 bases between V and J, which are trimmed by 1 base and 3 bases respectively. This material consisted of PBMCs, taken 4 to 5 days after the first yellow fever vaccination. The TCR was taken from a man aged 18 to 29 who received the YFV17D yellow fever vaccine. The chain uses TRBV4-3 and TRBJ2-2, and possibly TRBD2, on 5 matching bases. The nucleotide sequence reads TGCGCCAGCAGCCAAGCTGTTCGGAGGTACACCGGGGAGCTGTTTTTT. It is translated as CASSQAVRRYTGELFF.